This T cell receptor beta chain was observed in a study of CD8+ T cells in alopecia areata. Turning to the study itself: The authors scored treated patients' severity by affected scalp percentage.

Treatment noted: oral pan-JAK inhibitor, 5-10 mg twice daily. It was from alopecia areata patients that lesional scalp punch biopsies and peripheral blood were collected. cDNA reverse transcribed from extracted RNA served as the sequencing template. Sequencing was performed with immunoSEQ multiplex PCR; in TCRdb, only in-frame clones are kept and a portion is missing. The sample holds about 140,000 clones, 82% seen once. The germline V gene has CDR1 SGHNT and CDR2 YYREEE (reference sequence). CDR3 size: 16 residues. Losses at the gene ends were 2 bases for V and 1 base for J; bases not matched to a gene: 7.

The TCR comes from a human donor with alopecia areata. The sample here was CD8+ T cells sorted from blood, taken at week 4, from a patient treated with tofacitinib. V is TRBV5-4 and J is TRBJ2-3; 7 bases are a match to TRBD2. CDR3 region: CASSFRLARRTDTQYF. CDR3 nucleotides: TGTGCCAGCAGCTTTCGACTAGCCCGACGCACAGATACGCAGTATTTT.